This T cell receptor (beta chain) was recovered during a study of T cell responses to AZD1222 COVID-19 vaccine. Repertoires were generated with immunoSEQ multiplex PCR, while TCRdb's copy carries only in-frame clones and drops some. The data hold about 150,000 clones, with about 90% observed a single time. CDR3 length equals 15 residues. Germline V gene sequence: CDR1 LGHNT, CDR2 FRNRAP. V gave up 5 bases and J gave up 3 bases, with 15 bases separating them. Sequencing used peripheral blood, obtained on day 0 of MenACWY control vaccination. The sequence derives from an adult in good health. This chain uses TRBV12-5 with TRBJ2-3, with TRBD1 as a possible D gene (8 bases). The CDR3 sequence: CASGLGQGGTDTQYF. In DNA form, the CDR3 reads TGTGCTAGTGGTCTAGGACAGGGAGGGACAGATACGCAGTATTTT.